A single TCR beta chain is shown here with its context. This sample was included in a study of blood T cell repertoires in COVID-19. Study-wide background: In each case, the material was cDNA or gDNA derived from T cells, B-cell-depleted T cells, or PBMCs.

Original handling: From reference gene primer amplification, estimates of nucleated cell counts were derived. The method was immunoSEQ multiplex PCR; TCRdb's version includes in-frame clones alone and lacks a portion of them. That table is the source of V, J and clone size, and D and trimming were worked out from the DNA. The sample carries about 130,000 clones, around 90% recorded once. V dropped 3 bases and J dropped 8; count of bases not matched to a gene: 6. Germline CDR1 DFQATT, CDR2 SNEGSKA (reference sequence). The CDR3 extends over 14 amino acids. The sequencing sample was made of peripheral blood. The V gene is TRBV20-1, the J gene TRBJ2-1; 11 bases fit TRBD2. This sequence was found in a man aged 50 to 60 with COVID-19, enrolled during active disease. CDR3 DNA: TGCAGTGCTAGTACTAGCGGGAGAATGGATGAGCAGTTCTTC. Its translation: CSASTSGRMDEQFF.